This T cell receptor beta chain originates from a study of low-dose radiotherapy and immunotherapy resistance in tumors. In the study overall: With fractions of 0.5 Gy given every 2 weeks, Cohort 1 accumulated a total of 6.5 Gy. Participants in Cohort 2 were given 1 Gy per fraction every two weeks, for 13 Gy over 26 weeks.

There are 17 residues in the CDR3. Germline CDR1 and CDR2: SGHRS and YFSETQ. The junction had 11 bases not matched to a gene; V was cut back by 4 bases and J by 7 bases. All eligible patients presented with advanced solid tumors that contained no tumor-infiltrating lymphocytes. First-strand cDNA relied on TRAV- and TRBV-specific primers spanning alpha and beta chains. Using a constant-region primer together with a V-primer adapter, TCRs were subjected to roughly 20 PCR cycles of amplification. TCRdb reprocessed the reads with MiXCR, giving one entry per CDR3 protein. The sample lists some 13,000 distinct CDR3 sequences, 65% to 75% occurring once.

This sequence originates from a human donor with advanced metastatic prostate, ovarian, gallbladder or colorectal cancer (not recorded which). This table probably holds off-target reads from a library built for another chain. This chain links TRBV5-1 with TRBJ2-1; 13 bases line up with TRBD2. The DNA for the CDR3 is TGCGCCAGCAGCGTGGCTCCCGGGACTAGCGGGGAGAATGAGCAGTTCTTC. It specifies CASSVAPGTSGENEQFF. Based on the CDR3 plus reference TRBV5-1 and TRBJ2-1, the full variable domain is KAGVTQTPRYLIKTRGQQVTLSCSPISGHRSVSWYQQTPGQGLQFLFEYFSETQRNKGNFPGRFSGRQFSNSRSEMNVSTLELGDSALYLCASSVAPGTSGENEQFFGPGTRLTVL.